Reported below is one TCR beta chain. These data are taken from a study of blood T cell repertoires in COVID-19. Overall study context: Whether acute or convalescent, the COVID-19 samples came from the United States, Italy and Spain. Sources were T cells, B-cell-depleted T cells, or PBMCs; the material itself was cDNA or gDNA.

This CDR3 is 15 amino acids long. Germline values: CDR1 SNHLY, CDR2 FYNNEI. The V and J ends lost 4 bases and 4 bases respectively, with 16 bases between them. Original processing methods: Reference gene primer amplification in the assay estimated nucleated cell counts. Libraries were prepared by immunoSEQ multiplex PCR; TCRdb keeps only in-frame clonotypes and omits some of them. The DNA was the basis for D and trimming; V, J and clone size are from that table. The data show roughly 100,000 clones, 85% seen once. The receptor was isolated from a man aged 45-65 years with acute or convalescent COVID-19. The rearrangement links TRBV2 to TRBJ1-1; D might be TRBD1 (5 bases). The material sequenced was peripheral blood. DNA of the CDR3: TGTGCCAGCAGTGCAAGATTACAGGAATCCACTGAAGCTTTCTTT. Its protein product is CASSARLQESTEAFF.